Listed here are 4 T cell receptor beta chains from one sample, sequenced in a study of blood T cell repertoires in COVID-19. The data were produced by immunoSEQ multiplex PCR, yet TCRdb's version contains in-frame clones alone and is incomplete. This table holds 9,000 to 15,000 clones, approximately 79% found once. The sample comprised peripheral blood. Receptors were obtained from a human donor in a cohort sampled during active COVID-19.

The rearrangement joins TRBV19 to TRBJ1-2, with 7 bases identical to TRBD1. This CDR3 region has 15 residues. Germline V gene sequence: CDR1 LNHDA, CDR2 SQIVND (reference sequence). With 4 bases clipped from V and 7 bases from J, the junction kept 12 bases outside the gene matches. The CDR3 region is CASSTNRQGRGGYTF. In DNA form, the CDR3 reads TGTGCCAGTAGTACCAACCGACAGGGCCGAGGTGGCTACACCTTC.

CDR3 coding DNA: TGTGCCAGCAGCTTAGGAGGACAGAGACACAATGAGCAGTTCTTC. Its protein is CASSLGGQRHNEQFF. The chain has TRBV7-2 and TRBJ2-1, with a weak D call TRBD1 (6 bases). V dropped 1 base and J dropped 5 bases, with 12 bases sitting between them. There are 15 residues in the CDR3. CDR1 and CDR2 (germline): SGHTA, FQGNSA. Looking up the rest from reference TRBV7-2 and TRBJ2-1 gives the full variable domain: GAGVSQSPSNKVTEKGKDVELRCDPISGHTALYWYRQSLGQGLEFLIYFQGNSAPDKSGLPSDRFSAERTGGSVSTLTIQRTQQEDSAVYLCASSLGGQRHNEQFFGPGTRLTVL.

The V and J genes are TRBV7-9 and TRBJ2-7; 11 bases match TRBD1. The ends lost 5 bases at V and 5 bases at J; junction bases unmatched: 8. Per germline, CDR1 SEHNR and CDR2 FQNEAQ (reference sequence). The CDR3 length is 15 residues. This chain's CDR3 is CASSAGQGEGDEQYF. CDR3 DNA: TGTGCCAGCAGCGCGGGACAGGGGGAAGGGGACGAGCAGTACTTC.

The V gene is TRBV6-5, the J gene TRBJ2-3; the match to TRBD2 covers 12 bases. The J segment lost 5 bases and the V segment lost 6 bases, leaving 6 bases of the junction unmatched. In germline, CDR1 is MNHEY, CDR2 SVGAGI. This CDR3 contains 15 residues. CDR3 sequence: CASSRLAGVGDTQYF. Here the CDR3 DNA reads TGTGCCAGCAGCAGACTAGCGGGGGTTGGAGATACGCAGTATTTT.